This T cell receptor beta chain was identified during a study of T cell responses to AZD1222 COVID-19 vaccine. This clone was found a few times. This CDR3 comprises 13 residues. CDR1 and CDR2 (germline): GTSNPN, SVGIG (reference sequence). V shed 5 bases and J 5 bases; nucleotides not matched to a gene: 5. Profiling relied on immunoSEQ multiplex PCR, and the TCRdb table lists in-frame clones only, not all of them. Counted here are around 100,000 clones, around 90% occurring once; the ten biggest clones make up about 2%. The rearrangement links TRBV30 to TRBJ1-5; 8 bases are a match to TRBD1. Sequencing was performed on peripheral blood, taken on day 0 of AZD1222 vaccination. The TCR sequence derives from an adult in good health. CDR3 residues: CAWEDRADQPQHF. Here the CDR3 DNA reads TGTGCCTGGGAGGACAGGGCAGATCAGCCCCAGCATTTT.